This TCR beta chain was found in a study of blood T cell repertoires in COVID-19. The authors' processing: The authors estimated nucleated cell counts from reference gene primer amplification. Libraries were prepared by immunoSEQ multiplex PCR; TCRdb keeps only in-frame clonotypes and omits some of them. V, J and clone size were drawn from that table, and D and trimming were deduced from the DNA. The sample records about 360,000 clones, 86% being singletons. The CDR3 length is 16 residues. The receptor comes from a woman aged 55-70 years with COVID-19, enrolled during active disease. Source material: peripheral blood. The J gene is TRBJ2-7, the V gene TRBV21-1; the table names TRBD1, a call not compared with the DNA. TRBV21-1 is a pseudogene. The CDR3 here is CASSDPPGQGAEEQYF. CDR3 bases: TGTGCCAGCAGTGACCCTCCGGGACAGGGGGCGGAAGAGCAGTACTTC.